A single sample gave rise to the 3 T cell receptor beta chains below, sequenced in a study of vaccination and CD4 T cells after COVID-19. Sequenced with the Oncomine TCR Beta short-read assay was DNA taken from cultured CD4+ T cells. From cultured CD4+ T cells, genomic DNA was extracted. TCRdb re-derived calls from the PCR reads in MiXCR, one entry per CDR3 protein. The table lists around 8,000 distinct CDR3 sequences, about 32% of them singletons. These receptors' antigens are unknown. Regarding treatment: 10-day PBMC culture with coronavirus spike peptide pools or control peptides (ViraFEST assay). CD4+ T lymphocytes from the unexposed donor were collected before the COVID-19 pandemic (2011-2018). The specimen was CD4+ T cells from blood, cultured in vitro. Source of these receptors: a human donor in good health.

This clonotype was detected a few times. This chain uses TRBV25-1 with TRBJ1-6, with TRBD1 identical over 7 bases. Per the germline V gene, CDR1 is MGHDK and CDR2 is SYGVNS. Trimming at V came to 1 base and at J to 7 bases, leaving 4 bases not matched to a gene. The CDR3 runs 15 residues. The CDR3, as DNA: TGTGCCAGCAGTGAATTGGACAGGCCAAATTCACCCCTCCACTTT. This codes for CASSELDRPNSPLHF.

This clonotype has just a few counts. The DNA for the CDR3 is TGTGCCACCAGCAGTATAGACTACAATGAGCAGTTCTTC. Amino acid sequence: CATSSIDYNEQFF. This chain links TRBV15 with TRBJ2-1; D is uncertain. The CDR3 has 13 residues. Deletions cut 3 bases from V and 3 bases from J, with 6 bases between. The germline gives CDR1 LNHNV, CDR2 YYDKDF (reference sequence).

The chain combines TRBV20-1 with TRBJ2-7, with D perhaps TRBD2 (6 bases). Deletions cut 2 bases from V and 0 bases from J, with 14 bases between. The CDR3 runs 15 residues. Germline CDR1 is DFQATT and CDR2 is SNEGSKA (reference sequence). The CDR3 DNA follows: TGCAGTGCTAGACCGGCCGGGAGAACCTCCTACGAGCAGTACTTC. This translates into CSARPAGRTSYEQYF.